The 21 T cell receptor beta chains reported below all come from one sample, sequenced in a study of blood T cell repertoires in COVID-19. The assay was immunoSEQ multiplex PCR, and TCRdb's table has in-frame clones only and misses some. The sample consists of around 180,000 clones, around 82% of them appearing once. What was sequenced was peripheral blood. The receptors come from a man older than 75 with COVID-19, enrolled during active disease.

The chain is built from TRBV2 and TRBJ2-5; 8 nucleotides agree with TRBD1. This CDR3 region has 14 residues. Germline CDR1 is SNHLY and CDR2 is FYNNEI. V shed 6 bases, J shed 2 bases, and the junction held 5 bases outside the gene matches. CDR3 DNA: TGTGCCAGCAGGGACAGGGTCAATCAAGAGACCCAGTACTTC. Translation gives CASRDRVNQETQYF.

The chain combines TRBV19 with TRBJ2-7, with a weak D call TRBD2 (6 bases). The CDR3 covers 13 residues. The V end was cut by 5 bases, the J end by 6 bases, with 14 bases between. Germline CDR1 is LNHDA and CDR2 is SQIVND (reference sequence). The CDR3 loop reads CASSQESEGEQYF. The CDR3 bases are TGTGCCAGTAGTCAAGAATCGGAGGGCGAGCAGTACTTC.

This clone has only a few counts. The chain uses TRBV19 and TRBJ2-2; TRBD1 aligns across 11 bases. V was pared by 7 bases and J by 1 base, with 8 bases of the junction left unmatched. This CDR3 is built from 17 residues. Germline-derived CDR1 and CDR2 are LNHDA and SQIVND (reference sequence). CDR3 loop: CASTRTGGVKNTGELFF. CDR3 in DNA: TGTGCCAGTACCCGGACAGGGGGCGTAAAGAACACCGGGGAGCTGTTTTTT.

The chain is built from TRBV15 and TRBJ2-5; tentative D call: TRBD2 (6 bases). This CDR3 is 12 amino acids long. The V and J ends lost 3 bases and 5 bases respectively, with 7 bases between them. Per germline, CDR1 LNHNV and CDR2 YYDKDF (reference sequence). The CDR3 loop is CATSREGETQYF. The CDR3 region has the DNA TGTGCCACCAGCAGGGAGGGGGAGACCCAGTACTTC.

This sequence joins TRBV21-1 and TRBJ1-2; the table assigns TRBD1, which was not confirmed against the DNA. TRBV21-1 is listed as a pseudogene. CDR3 length: 14 amino acids. The CDR3 protein is CASSRDRGRDGYTF. The CDR3, as DNA: TGTGCCAGCAGCCGTGACAGGGGTCGAGATGGCTACACCTTC.

The V gene is TRBV9, the J gene TRBJ2-1, with 10 positions matching TRBD2. Germline V lookup: CDR1 SGDLS, CDR2 YYNGEE. The trim removed 0 bases at V and 9 bases at J, leaving 6 bases unmatched. The CDR3 loop spans 15 amino acids. CDR3 in DNA: TGTGCCAGCAGCGTAGATCTAGCGGGGGACCTTGAGCAGTTCTTC. Its protein is CASSVDLAGDLEQFF.

The chain is built from TRBV7-6 and TRBJ2-7; D may be TRBD1 (6 bases). The germline gives CDR1 SGHVS, CDR2 FNYEAQ. Trimming pared 2 bases from V and 3 bases from J, leaving 14 bases between. The CDR3 has 15 residues. The CDR3 DNA follows: TGTGCCAGCAGCTTAAGCTGGGGGCGACACTACGAGCAGTACTTC. Translation gives CASSLSWGRHYEQYF. Filled out from reference TRBV7-6 and TRBJ2-7, the complete variable domain reads GAGVSQSPRYKVTKRGQDVALRCDPISGHVSLYWYRQALGQGPEFLTYFNYEAQQDKSGLPNDRFSAERPEGSISTLTIQRTEQRDSAMYRCASSLSWGRHYEQYFGPGTRLTVT.

The genes are TRBV2 and TRBJ1-3; D possibly corresponds to TRBD1 (5 bases). Germline CDR1 and CDR2: SNHLY and FYNNEI. The length of the CDR3 is 14 residues. Trimming removed 5 bases from V and 4 bases from J, with 12 bases in between. CDR3 in amino acids: CASSIPGLGNTIYF. The CDR3 DNA reads TGTGCCAGCAGTATCCCAGGGCTGGGAAACACCATATATTTT.

This clone appeared once. This rearrangement joins TRBV5-4 to TRBJ1-2; a possible D gene is TRBD1 (5 bases). The germline gives CDR1 SGHNT, CDR2 YYREEE (reference sequence). There are 16 residues in the CDR3. V was clipped by 3 bases and J by 2 bases, with 17 bases between them. This CDR3 is CASSSIPRQFNYGYTF. The CDR3 nucleotides are TGTGCCAGCAGCTCGATACCGAGACAGTTCAACTATGGCTACACCTTC.

The genes are TRBV7-8 and TRBJ1-5; no definite D call. This CDR3 contains 16 residues. Germline lookup yields CDR1 SGHVS and CDR2 FQNEAQ. V gave up 5 bases and J gave up 1 base, with 15 bases separating them. The CDR3 nucleotides read TGTGCCAGCAGCCCTGGGCACCCTATGAGCAATCAGCCCCAGCATTTT. Translation: CASSPGHPMSNQPQHF.

This clone was counted once. V gene TRBV28 combines with J gene TRBJ1-2; D perhaps matches TRBD1 (5 bases). CDR1 is MDHEN, CDR2 SYDVKM, per germline. The CDR3 totals 14 residues. V was pared by 7 bases and J by 8 bases, with 20 bases between. The CDR3 reads CASNPPDTLQGYTF. The CDR3 nucleotides read TGTGCCAGCAATCCTCCGGACACCTTACAGGGCTACACCTTC.

The V and J genes are TRBV6-1 and TRBJ2-5; tentative D call: TRBD2 (5 bases). The ends were cut back, 4 bases at V and 0 bases at J, with 18 bases in the middle. This CDR3 is 17 amino acids long. Germline V gene sequence: CDR1 MNHNS, CDR2 SASEGT. CDR3 in DNA: TGTGCCAGCAGTGCGTCGGGAAGGGCGCGGGACCAAGAGACCCAGTACTTC. It codes for CASSASGRARDQETQYF.

This clone has just one count. The chain recombines TRBV3-1 (or the pseudogene TRBV3-2) with TRBJ2-2; 11 bases fit TRBD2. J was trimmed by 5 bases and V by 1 base; bases with no gene match: 0. Germline-derived CDR1 and CDR2 are LGHDT and YNNKEL (reference sequence). The CDR3 is 15 amino acids. The CDR3 DNA reads as TGTGCCAGCAGCCAAGGACTAGCGGGGACCGGGGAGCTGTTTTTT. It codes for CASSQGLAGTGELFF.

The chain uses TRBV7-3 and TRBJ2-2; perhaps TRBD2 as D (5 bases). Trimming took 5 bases from V and 7 from J, leaving 14 bases between them. Germline V gene lookup returns CDR1 SGHTA and CDR2 FQGTGA. This CDR3 is 14 amino acids long. The CDR3 DNA reads TGTGCCAGCAGCGCAGTCCTAGCTGGCGGGGAGCTGTTTTTT. Protein sequence: CASSAVLAGGELFF.

The V and J genes are TRBV7-3 and TRBJ1-1; D may be TRBD1 (5 bases). V lost 3 bases and J lost 4, with 12 bases in between. CDR3 length equals 14 residues. The germline gives CDR1 SGHTA, CDR2 FQGTGA. The CDR3 nucleotides read TGTGCCAGCAGCTTTCGCGACAGCATCACTGAAGCTTTCTTT. Its protein product is CASSFRDSITEAFF.

The chain joins TRBV2 to TRBJ1-1, with a possible D match to TRBD1 (6 bases). CDR1 and CDR2 from the germline V gene are SNHLY and FYNNEI. V shed 5 bases and J shed 1 base, with 11 bases lying between them. The CDR3 totals 14 residues. CDR3 sequence (DNA): TGTGCCAGCAGTCTAAGGACAGCGAACACTGAAGCTTTCTTT. It encodes CASSLRTANTEAFF.

This clone was recorded once. V usage is TRBV27 and J usage is TRBJ2-4, with 7 bases matching TRBD1. The germline CDR1 and CDR2 sequences are MNHEY and SMNVEV (reference sequence). V gave up 6 bases and J gave up 9 bases; unmatched junction bases: 11. This CDR3 region has 14 residues. CDR3 nucleotides: TGTGCCAGCAGATTAGACAGGGAAACAGGCATTCAGTACTTC. This encodes CASRLDRETGIQYF.

In its sample, this clone was seen once. The chain links TRBV7-3 to TRBJ2-3, with 8 positions matching TRBD2. From germline, CDR1 is SGHTA and CDR2 FQGTGA. The CDR3 has 14 amino acids. J lost 6 bases, V lost 3 bases, and 5 bases had no gene match. CDR3 in DNA: TGTGCCAGCAGCTTGAGCGGGGGAGGGGATACGCAGTATTTT. It codes for CASSLSGGGDTQYF.

Written as DNA, the CDR3 is TGTGCCAGCAGCTTCTGGGACAGAAATCAGCCCCAGCATTTT. Translation gives CASSFWDRNQPQHF. The chain combines TRBV7-9 with TRBJ1-5; 7 bases line up with TRBD1. The CDR3 contains 14 residues. Per the germline V gene, CDR1 is SEHNR and CDR2 is FQNEAQ (reference sequence). V was clipped by 3 bases and J by 4 bases; unmatched bases: 3.

The chain combines TRBV6-6 with TRBJ1-2; TRBD1 might be the D (5 bases). The CDR3 is 13 residues long. Between the trimmed V and J ends, which lost 7 bases and 5 bases, there was a span of 14 bases. Germline loops: CDR1 MNHNY, CDR2 SVGAGI (reference sequence). CDR3 loop: CASTPTASYGYTF. The CDR3 DNA reads as TGTGCCAGCACCCCGACAGCCTCATATGGCTACACCTTC.

The CDR3 DNA follows: TGTGCCAGTAGTATGAGGCAAAACTATGGCTACACCTTC. It specifies CASSMRQNYGYTF. The chain carries TRBV19 and TRBJ1-2, with D unclear. CDR1 and CDR2 from the germline V gene are LNHDA and SQIVND (reference sequence). The V end lost 3 bases, the J end lost 2 bases, and 7 bases lay between the germline ends. The length of the CDR3 is 13 residues.